The 17 T cell receptor beta chains presented below share a single source sample, sequenced in a study of vaccination and CD4 T cells after COVID-19. The Oncomine TCR Beta short-read assay was what sequenced the DNA obtained from cultured CD4+ T cells. TCRdb re-analysed the PCR reads in MiXCR, keeping a single row per CDR3 protein. The data contain approximately 15,000 distinct CDR3 sequences, over 60% of them singletons. No antigen has been identified for these receptors. The treatment: roughly 10-day PBMC culture with coronavirus spike peptide pools or control peptides (ViraFEST assay). Sequenced: CD4+ T cells from blood, cultured in vitro. The source is a human donor who had recovered from COVID-19.

This clonotype has just a few counts. V and J are TRBV6-1 and TRBJ1-6; no clear D gene. The CDR3 loop spans 12 amino acids. V was clipped by 7 bases and J by 9 bases, with 10 bases between them. Germline values: CDR1 MNHNS, CDR2 SASEGT. The CDR3, as DNA: TGTGCCAGCACTGGGTGGGGTTCACCCCTCCACTTT. This codes for CASTGWGSPLHF.

This rearrangement joins TRBV7-9 to TRBJ2-7; TRBD2 matches at 7 bases. CDR3 length equals 16 residues. CDR1 and CDR2 from the germline V gene are SEHNR and FQNEAQ (reference sequence). The trim removed 1 base at V and 7 bases at J, leaving 13 bases unmatched. This CDR3 reads CASSLDPGGSGSEQYF. DNA of the CDR3: TGTGCCAGCAGCTTAGATCCGGGCGGGAGCGGAAGTGAGCAGTACTTC.

This clonotype was found a few times. This chain links TRBV30 with TRBJ1-6; 8 nucleotides line up with TRBD1. The germline V gene has CDR1 GTSNPN and CDR2 SVGIG (reference sequence). The CDR3 extends over 14 amino acids. V lost 3 bases to trimming and J lost 9 bases; unmatched junction nucleotides: 7. The CDR3 DNA follows: TGTGCCTGGAGCCCGGACAGGGAAAGTTCACCCCTCCACTTT. It encodes CAWSPDRESSPLHF.

The chain carries TRBV11-2 and TRBJ2-7; 13 nucleotides align to TRBD2. This CDR3 has 15 residues. Germline loops: CDR1 SGHAT, CDR2 FQNNGV. V shed 5 bases and J 5 bases; nucleotides not matched to a gene: 6. CDR3 in amino acids: CASSPGLAGVNEQYF. The DNA for the CDR3 is TGTGCCAGCAGCCCAGGACTAGCGGGAGTGAACGAGCAGTACTTC.

The V gene is TRBV2, the J gene TRBJ1-1; D remains ambiguous. Germline V gives CDR1 SNHLY, CDR2 FYNNEI. CDR3 length: 13 amino acids. V was shortened by 1 base and J by 10 bases, with 13 bases between the two germline ends. CDR3 in amino acids: CASSEGREGVAFF. In nucleotides, the CDR3 is TGTGCCAGCAGTGAAGGGCGGGAAGGAGTAGCTTTCTTT.

This chain joins TRBV27 and TRBJ2-1; 10 nucleotides match TRBD2. V lost 5 bases, J lost 7 bases, and 8 bases stayed unmatched. Germline V gene sequence: CDR1 MNHEY, CDR2 SMNVEV (reference sequence). This CDR3 has 15 amino acids. The CDR3 region is CASSTLAGAPNEQFF. Here the CDR3 DNA reads TGTGCCAGCAGTACCCTAGCGGGAGCACCAAATGAGCAGTTCTTC.

V usage is TRBV10-3 and J usage is TRBJ1-6; TRBD1 matches 7 bases. The CDR3 totals 15 residues. The trim removed 8 bases at V and 5 bases at J, leaving 9 bases unmatched. Germline V CDR1 and CDR2: ENHRY, SYGVKD. The CDR3 DNA follows: TGTGCCATCCGAGGACAGGTCCTGGATAATTCACCCCTCCACTTT. This encodes CAIRGQVLDNSPLHF.

V and J are TRBV27 and TRBJ1-3; D remains ambiguous. CDR3 length: 15 residues. The V gene lost 1 base and the J gene lost 0 bases, with 7 bases spanning the gap. Germline lookup yields CDR1 MNHEY and CDR2 SMNVEV (reference sequence). The CDR3 bases are TGTGCCAGCAGTTTATATGGTTCCTCTGGAAACACCATATATTTT. It is translated as CASSLYGSSGNTIYF.

This clonotype was detected only a few times. The gene calls are TRBV23-1 and TRBJ1-5; 11 nucleotides agree with TRBD1. TRBV23-1 is an ORF, and what it does is uncertain. The CDR3 is 16 amino acids. J was trimmed by 4 bases and V by 4 bases; bases with no gene match: 6. The CDR3 region has the DNA TGCGCCAGCAGTCGTCTACGGGACAGGGGGAATCAGCCCCAGCATTTT. This translates into CASSRLRDRGNQPQHF.

The rearrangement uses TRBV19 and TRBJ1-2; TRBD1 matches 8 bases. Per the germline V gene, CDR1 is LNHDA and CDR2 is SQIVND (reference sequence). CDR3 length: 16 amino acids. The ends lost 6 bases at V and 8 bases at J; junction bases unmatched: 17. The DNA for the CDR3 is TGTGCCAGTAGAACACAGGGTTCTCAGGGGGCGGAGGGCTACACCTTC. Protein product: CASRTQGSQGAEGYTF.

This clonotype is medium-sized by share. The gene calls are TRBV6-1 and TRBJ1-2; D is perhaps TRBD1 (5 bases). CDR3 length: 12 residues. The ends were cut back, 3 bases at V and 6 bases at J, with 8 bases in the middle. In germline, CDR1 is MNHNS, CDR2 SASEGT. The CDR3 DNA reads as TGTGCCAGCAGTGACCGGGGGGATGGCTACACCTTC. Protein sequence: CASSDRGDGYTF.

The chain has TRBV7-9 and TRBJ2-5; TRBD1 or TRBD2 may be the D gene (5 bases each). The CDR3 totals 14 residues. V was cut by 1 base and J by 4 bases, with 10 bases left in between. CDR1 and CDR2 (germline): SEHNR, FQNEAQ (reference sequence). The CDR3: CASSLGGGGETQYF. In nucleotides, the CDR3 is TGTGCCAGCAGCTTAGGTGGGGGTGGAGAGACCCAGTACTTC. The full variable domain, completed using reference TRBV7-9 and TRBJ2-5, is DTGVSQNPRHKITKRGQNVTFRCDPISEHNRLYWYRQTLGQGPEFLTYFQNEAQLEKSRLLSDRFSAERPKGSFSTLEIQRTEQGDSAMYLCASSLGGGGETQYFGPGTRLLVL.

V is TRBV10-3 and J is TRBJ1-5; D possibly corresponds to TRBD1 (6 bases). V was shortened by 2 bases and J by 2 bases, with 13 bases between the two germline ends. CDR1 ENHRY and CDR2 SYGVKD come from the germline V gene. This CDR3 comprises 16 residues. The CDR3 is CAISEVRGAGNQPQHF. The CDR3 DNA reads TGTGCCATCAGTGAGGTGCGGGGGGCTGGCAATCAGCCCCAGCATTTT.

The chain links TRBV7-9 to TRBJ2-5; D not certain. CDR3 length: 16 amino acids. V lost 5 bases and J 0 bases, leaving 16 bases between the germline ends. CDR1 SEHNR and CDR2 FQNEAQ come from the germline V gene (reference sequence). CDR3 loop: CASSARVGLYQETQYF. The DNA of the CDR3 is TGTGCCAGCAGCGCCCGGGTGGGATTATACCAAGAGACCCAGTACTTC. The full variable domain, with the rest looked up from reference TRBV7-9 and TRBJ2-5, is DTGVSQNPRHKITKRGQNVTFRCDPISEHNRLYWYRQTLGQGPEFLTYFQNEAQLEKSRLLSDRFSAERPKGSFSTLEIQRTEQGDSAMYLCASSARVGLYQETQYFGPGTRLLVL.

Within the sample, this clonotype is large (0.1 to 1%). CDR3 sequence (DNA): TGTGCCAGCAGCTTAGGTAATTGGGCAGGGTCGAACACTGAAGCTTTCTTT. This encodes CASSLGNWAGSNTEAFF. The V gene is TRBV7-6, the J gene TRBJ1-1; possibly TRBD1 for D (5 bases). Trimming took 1 base from V and 1 from J, leaving 16 bases between them. The CDR3 runs 17 residues. Germline V gene sequence: CDR1 SGHVS, CDR2 FNYEAQ.

This clonotype was seen once. The CDR3 loop reads CASSTIAGANTGELFF. CDR3 nucleotides: TGTGCCAGTAGTACCATAGCGGGCGCGAACACCGGGGAGCTGTTTTTT. The chain employs TRBV19 and TRBJ2-2, with 7 bases identical to TRBD2. Losses at the gene ends were 4 bases for V and 0 bases for J; bases not matched to a gene: 5. The germline gives CDR1 LNHDA, CDR2 SQIVND (reference sequence). This CDR3 comprises 16 residues.

The sample holds a few counts of this clonotype. The genes are TRBV2 and TRBJ1-3, with a weak D call TRBD1 (5 bases). The CDR3 totals 15 residues. CDR1 and CDR2 (germline): SNHLY, FYNNEI. The ends were cut back, 8 bases at V and 0 bases at J, with 14 bases in the middle. CDR3 in DNA: TGTGCCAGCTGTCCAGGGATGTCCTCTGGAAACACCATATATTTT. Its protein product is CASCPGMSSGNTIYF.